A single sample gave rise to the 15 T cell receptor beta chains below, sequenced in a study of liver allograft versus peripheral blood T cells. Study summary: Comparisons were made between T cell receptor repertoires found in transplanted livers and those circulating in recipients' peripheral blood.

One entry per CDR3 protein results from TCRdb running MiXCR on the reads. The repertoire holds some 14,000 distinct CDR3 sequences, with 20% to 25% as singletons. These receptors all come from a human patient who had a liver transplant. Part of the T cell pool may stem from the graft donor.

Sample share makes this clonotype medium-sized. The DNA of the CDR3 is TGTGCCAGCAGCTCCACTTCAATAGGTGTTCGGTATGGCTACACCTTC. Encoded protein: CASSSTSIGVRYGYTF. The chain links TRBV7-2 to TRBJ1-2; no firm D call. Between the trimmed V and J ends, which lost 4 bases and 5 bases, there was a span of 20 bases. Germline V gene lookup returns CDR1 SGHTA and CDR2 FQGNSA. The CDR3 extends over 16 amino acids.

The chain combines TRBV7-3 with TRBJ1-1, with 7 bases matching TRBD1. V gave up 2 bases and J gave up 2 bases; unmatched junction bases: 14. Germline loops: CDR1 SGHTA, CDR2 FQGTGA. The CDR3 length is 18 residues. DNA of the CDR3: TGTGCCAGCAGCTTACCCCCCAAGGGGGCAGGTTTAAACACTGAAGCTTTCTTT. The encoded protein is CASSLPPKGAGLNTEAFF.

V usage is TRBV7-9 and J usage is TRBJ1-1; TRBD1 might be the D (5 bases). The germline V gene encodes CDR1 SEHNR and CDR2 FQNEAQ (reference sequence). Trimming took off 4 bases at V and 7 bases at J, with 13 bases between the two ends. CDR3 length equals 13 residues. CDR3 in amino acids: CASSWEWQGEAFF. The CDR3 bases are TGTGCCAGCAGCTGGGAGTGGCAGGGTGAAGCTTTCTTT.

A note on this clonotype: This may be a read error, as it is one base from a much larger clone. The CDR3 ends on some other residue instead of the conserved phenylalanine or tryptophan, so this is likely a read error. The chain combines TRBV18 with TRBJ2-7, with D possibly matching TRBD1 (6 bases). The length of the CDR3 is 16 residues. The V end was cut by 3 bases, the J end by 1 base, with 16 bases between. Germline CDR1 KGHSH, CDR2 LQKENI. CDR3: CASSPFRDTVSYEQYL. Here the CDR3 DNA reads TGTGCCAGCTCACCTTTCCGGGACACAGTTTCCTACGAGCAGTACTTA.

This chain uses TRBV6-5 with TRBJ1-6; 8 nucleotides agree with TRBD1. Trimming cost V 6 bases and J 10 bases; bases outside gene matches: 8. Germline V CDR1 and CDR2: MNHEY, SVGAGI. The CDR3 is 14 amino acids. The CDR3 sequence is CASSSRQGMSPLHF. In nucleotides, the CDR3 is TGTGCCAGCAGCTCCCGACAGGGGATGTCACCCCTCCACTTT.

This clonotype was counted ten times or more. This chain joins TRBV29-1 and TRBJ2-1, with a possible D match to TRBD1 (5 bases). The germline V gene has CDR1 SQVTM and CDR2 ANQGSEA. V dropped 7 bases and J dropped 9 bases, with 25 bases sitting between them. CDR3 length: 15 amino acids. CDR3 protein: CSAHDGGRGMGEQFF. The CDR3 DNA follows: TGCAGCGCTCATGATGGCGGAAGGGGCATGGGTGAGCAGTTCTTC.

This clonotype was recorded at least ten times. The V and J genes are TRBV7-2 and TRBJ1-5; TRBD1 is a possible D gene (5 bases). The CDR3 consists of 14 residues. Trimming removed 0 bases from V and 5 bases from J, with 8 bases in between. Germline V gives CDR1 SGHTA, CDR2 FQGNSA. CDR3 amino acids: CASSLAWGDQPQHF. In DNA, the CDR3 is TGTGCCAGCAGCTTAGCTTGGGGGGATCAGCCCCAGCATTTT.

This clonotype has at least ten counts. The chain links TRBV6-6 to TRBJ1-5; D is undetermined. CDR3 length: 14 residues. With 5 bases removed from V and 0 bases from J, the gap between germline ends came to 8 bases. Per the germline V gene, CDR1 is MNHNY and CDR2 is SVGAGI (reference sequence). The CDR3 nucleotides are TGTGCCAGCAGTCAAGACTATAGCAATCAGCCCCAGCATTTT. This translates into CASSQDYSNQPQHF.

There are many counts of this clonotype. V is TRBV19 and J is TRBJ2-2, with no clear D. With 6 bases removed from V and 0 bases from J, the gap between germline ends came to 5 bases. Looked up from germline, CDR1 is LNHDA and CDR2 is SQIVND (reference sequence). The CDR3 has 13 amino acids. The CDR3: CASRGTNTGELFF. DNA for the CDR3: TGTGCCAGTAGGGGCACGAACACCGGGGAGCTGTTTTTT.

The V call is TRBV7-9, the J call TRBJ2-2; TRBD1 matches at 9 bases. After removal of 9 bases from V and 1 base from J, the junction contained 9 bases not matched to a gene. The CDR3 contains 16 residues. CDR1 is SEHNR, CDR2 FQNEAQ, per germline (reference sequence). The CDR3, as DNA: TGTGCCAGGAGCCCGGGACAGGGATTGAACACCGGGGAGCTGTTTTTT. Translation: CARSPGQGLNTGELFF.

Note on this clonotype: Given a much more abundant clone one base away, this may be a read error. This CDR3 fails to terminate in the conserved phenylalanine or tryptophan, so it likely reflects a read error. The rearrangement uses TRBV5-6 and TRBJ1-1; D is possibly TRBD1 (5 bases). V shed 4 bases and J shed 0 bases, with 13 bases lying between them. Per the germline V gene, CDR1 is SGHDT and CDR2 is YYEEEE. This CDR3 region has 15 residues. The CDR3 DNA reads TGTGCCAGCAGCCGCCGGGGACGGTTGAACACTGAAGCTTTCCTT. This gives the protein CASSRRGRLNTEAFL.

This chain uses TRBV20-1 with TRBJ1-1; 12 nucleotides line up with TRBD1. Germline CDR1 DFQATT, CDR2 SNEGSKA (reference sequence). The CDR3 totals 16 residues. Trimming removed 3 bases from V and 4 bases from J; junction bases left unmatched: 9. CDR3 nucleotide sequence: TGCAGTGCTAGGACCGGGACAGGGGGCTCGGCCACTGAAGCTTTCTTT. Protein: CSARTGTGGSATEAFF.

The chain joins TRBV9 to TRBJ1-3, with D uncertain. CDR1 is SGDLS and CDR2 is YYNGEE in the germline V gene. V lost 0 bases to trimming and J lost 0 bases, with 16 bases between them. The CDR3 extends over 18 amino acids. The CDR3 sequence is CASSVAGGARSSGNTIYF. In DNA, the CDR3 is TGTGCCAGCAGCGTAGCTGGAGGCGCCCGTAGCTCTGGAAACACCATATATTTT.

V is TRBV18 and J is TRBJ2-1, with 7 bases identical to TRBD1. The CDR3 covers 11 residues. Germline V gene data show CDR1 as KGHSH and CDR2 as LQKENI. Trimming removed 4 bases from V and 16 bases from J; junction bases left unmatched: 7. The CDR3 is CASSQGQVLFF. Written as DNA, the CDR3 is TGTGCCAGCTCACAAGGACAGGTTTTATTCTTC. The whole variable domain, filled in from reference TRBV18 and TRBJ2-1, reads NAGVMQNPRHLVRRRGQEARLRCSPMKGHSHVYWYRQLPEEGLKFMVYLQKENIIDESGMPKERFSAEFPKEGPSILRIQQVVRGDSAAYFCASSQGQVLFFGPGTRLTVL.

This clonotype has more than one count but fewer than ten. This chain joins TRBV27 and TRBJ1-4; D might be TRBD1 (6 bases). The V end lost 6 bases, the J end lost 8 bases, and 22 bases lay between the germline ends. From germline, CDR1 is MNHEY and CDR2 SMNVEV (reference sequence). The CDR3 length is 16 residues. The CDR3 loop is CASSPSRGRGEEKLFF. For the CDR3, the DNA is TGTGCCAGCAGCCCATCCAGGGGTCGCGGGGAAGAAAAACTGTTTTTT.